The 19 T cell receptor beta chains in this list originate from one sample, sequenced in a study of blood T cell repertoires in COVID-19. Clones were read by immunoSEQ multiplex PCR, and TCRdb kept only the in-frame ones, dropping some. The sample has some 170,000 clones, roughly 80% seen once. The sequenced material came from peripheral blood. Every receptor here comes from a woman between 65 and 79 years old with acute or convalescent COVID-19.

The chain couples TRBV18 to TRBJ1-4; TRBD1 aligns across 9 bases. J gave up 8 bases and V 5 bases, and 9 bases lay outside the gene matches. This CDR3 comprises 15 residues. CDR1 is KGHSH, CDR2 LQKENI, per germline. The CDR3 loop reads CASSSGQGFNEKLFF. The CDR3 DNA reads as TGTGCCAGCTCATCGGGACAGGGTTTTAACGAAAAACTGTTTTTT.

The chain carries TRBV7-2 and TRBJ1-2, with a possible D match to TRBD1 (6 bases). This CDR3 is 12 amino acids long. The ends were cut back, 5 bases at V and 12 bases at J, with 16 bases in the middle. The germline CDR1 and CDR2 sequences are SGHTA and FQGNSA. The CDR3 spells CASSISTRGNTF. The CDR3 DNA reads TGTGCCAGCAGCATTTCCACCAGGGGTAACACCTTC. Supplemented by reference TRBV7-2 and TRBJ1-2, the full variable domain reads GAGVSQSPSNKVTEKGKDVELRCDPISGHTALYWYRQSLGQGLEFLIYFQGNSAPDKSGLPSDRFSAERTGGSVSTLTIQRTQQEDSAVYLCASSISTRGNTFGSGTRLTVV.

CDR3 bases: TGTGCCAGCAGTTTAGCGGGGGAGCAGTTCTTC. Its protein is CASSLAGEQFF. The chain has TRBV28 and TRBJ2-1; D is perhaps TRBD2 (6 bases). V lost 2 bases, J lost 10 bases, and 6 bases lay in between. CDR3 length: 11 amino acids. CDR1 and CDR2 (germline): MDHEN, SYDVKM.

This sequence joins TRBV18 and TRBJ1-1, with unresolved D. Germline V gene sequence: CDR1 KGHSH, CDR2 LQKENI. The CDR3 runs to 14 residues. The V end was cut by 2 bases, the J end by 5 bases, with 12 bases between. The CDR3: CASSPGSGGTEAFF. The CDR3 DNA reads as TGTGCCAGCTCACCAGGTTCGGGTGGAACTGAAGCTTTCTTT.

This chain joins TRBV14 and TRBJ1-3; D is unclear. CDR1 is SGHDN, CDR2 FVKESK, per germline. Trimming removed 0 bases from V and 0 bases from J, with 9 bases in between. The CDR3 spans 16 residues. The CDR3 DNA is TGTGCCAGCAGCCAAGAGTTCTGGAGCTCTGGAAACACCATATATTTT. Its protein is CASSQEFWSSGNTIYF.

This clone was counted between two and nine times. The J gene is TRBJ1-2, the V gene TRBV20-1; TRBD1 is a possible D gene (6 bases). V was cut by 3 bases and J by 4 bases, with 15 bases left in between. Germline V gene sequence: CDR1 DFQATT, CDR2 SNEGSKA (reference sequence). This CDR3 contains 14 residues. CDR3 sequence (DNA): TGCAGTGCTAGTTCTGGGGGCCTGGGCTATGGCTACACCTTC. It is translated as CSASSGGLGYGYTF.

This chain uses TRBV7-2 with TRBJ2-1, with 14 bases identical to TRBD2. Germline values: CDR1 SGHTA, CDR2 FQGNSA. This CDR3 has 19 residues. V dropped 3 bases and J dropped 0; count of bases not matched to a gene: 7. The CDR3 DNA is TGTGCCAGCAGCTTTATGGGACTAGCGGGGGCTGGCTCCTACAATGAGCAGTTCTTC. Translating it yields CASSFMGLAGAGSYNEQFF.

The chain has TRBV19 and TRBJ1-3; 7 nucleotides line up with TRBD1. The CDR3 loop spans 18 amino acids. Trimming removed 8 bases from V and 0 bases from J; junction bases left unmatched: 16. Per germline, CDR1 LNHDA and CDR2 SQIVND (reference sequence). As DNA, the CDR3 is TGTGCCAGTCACCGGGACAGAGGGGGTGGCCACTCTGGAAACACCATATATTTT. Its translation: CASHRDRGGGHSGNTIYF.

A few counts support this clone. The chain employs TRBV6-1 and TRBJ2-1; 8 bases are a match to TRBD2. V dropped 3 bases and J dropped 5; count of bases not matched to a gene: 6. This CDR3 spans 15 amino acids. Looked up from germline, CDR1 is MNHNS and CDR2 is SASEGT. CDR3 sequence (DNA): TGTGCCAGCAGTGACGTGATAGCGGGGAACAATGAGCAGTTCTTC. This codes for CASSDVIAGNNEQFF.

The chain links TRBV3-1 (or the pseudogene TRBV3-2) to TRBJ2-5, with D perhaps TRBD2 (6 bases). Germline lookup yields CDR1 LGHDT and CDR2 YNNKEL (reference sequence). V shed 0 bases and J shed 5 bases, with 10 bases lying between them. The CDR3 runs to 14 residues. The CDR3 loop reads CASSQDPTRETQYF. The DNA of the CDR3 is TGTGCCAGCAGCCAAGACCCGACTAGGGAGACCCAGTACTTC.

V and J are TRBV11-3 and TRBJ1-1, with D uncertain. CDR1 and CDR2 (germline): SGHNT, YENEEA. The length of the CDR3 is 9 residues. V shed 7 bases and J shed 8 bases, with 5 bases lying between them. CDR3 residues: CASTPEAFF. DNA of the CDR3: TGTGCCAGCACCCCGGAAGCTTTCTTT.

This clone came up a few times. This chain joins TRBV4-3 and TRBJ1-2, with D possibly TRBD1 on 6 matching bases. This CDR3 comprises 14 residues. In germline, CDR1 is LGHNA, CDR2 YSLEER. Trimming removed 5 bases from V and 9 bases from J, with 19 bases in between. The CDR3 DNA follows: TGCGCCAGCAGCTCCGCCGGGACAAGCTCGAGCTACACCTTC. This gives the protein CASSSAGTSSSYTF.

J is TRBJ1-4 and V is TRBV10-3; D call uncertain. Germline V gene data show CDR1 as ENHRY and CDR2 as SYGVKD. This CDR3 has 13 residues. The ends were cut back, 4 bases at V and 6 bases at J, with 9 bases in the middle. The DNA for the CDR3 is TGTGCCATCAGTGGTAGGGAGGATGAAAAACTGTTTTTT. Its protein is CAISGREDEKLFF.

This clone came up a few times. CDR3: CASSPSISGRRYF. DNA of the CDR3: TGTGCCAGCAGCCCGTCCATTAGCGGGAGAAGGTACTTC. The rearrangement joins TRBV7-2 to TRBJ2-7; 9 nucleotides agree with TRBD2. Germline V gene lookup returns CDR1 SGHTA and CDR2 FQGNSA. V was pared by 5 bases and J by 12 bases, with 11 bases of the junction left unmatched. The CDR3 extends over 13 amino acids.

The chain employs TRBV5-1 and TRBJ2-2, with TRBD1 identical over 9 bases. Trimming took 2 bases from V and 3 from J; bases not matched to a gene: 5. From germline, CDR1 is SGHRS and CDR2 YFSETQ. The CDR3 loop spans 16 amino acids. The CDR3 nucleotides are TGCGCCAGCAGCTTCACAGGGGGCTTTGACACCGGGGAGCTGTTTTTT. Translation: CASSFTGGFDTGELFF.

The genes are TRBV25-1 and TRBJ2-5, with D possibly TRBD1 on 5 matching bases. Trimming stripped 2 bases from V and 4 bases from J, with 11 bases between. CDR1 and CDR2 (germline): MGHDK, SYGVNS. The CDR3 length is 14 residues. CDR3 loop: CASSERRGTETQYF. CDR3 sequence (DNA): TGTGCCAGCAGTGAAAGAAGGGGCACAGAGACCCAGTACTTC.

The V and J genes are TRBV4-1 and TRBJ2-3, with 10 positions matching TRBD2. Germline assignment: CDR1 MGHRA and CDR2 YSYEKL. J was trimmed by 2 bases and V by 4 bases; bases with no gene match: 15. The CDR3 contains 19 residues. CDR3 nucleotide sequence: TGCGCCAGCAGCCCGGAGCCGGGACTAGCGACAAAAAACACAGATACGCAGTATTTT. This sequence encodes CASSPEPGLATKNTDTQYF.

The rearrangement joins TRBV5-1 to TRBJ2-4, with 7 bases identical to TRBD1. The germline CDR1 and CDR2 sequences are SGHRS and YFSETQ. The J segment lost 5 bases and the V segment lost 4 bases, leaving 9 bases of the junction unmatched. This CDR3 has 15 amino acids. CDR3 amino acids: CASSASGTAQNIQYF. The CDR3, as DNA: TGCGCCAGCAGCGCCTCCGGGACAGCACAAAACATTCAGTACTTC.

The chain couples TRBV5-5 to TRBJ2-7; 8 bases align to TRBD1. The CDR3 is made up of 16 amino acids. Germline V gene data show CDR1 as SGHKS and CDR2 as YYEKEE (reference sequence). Germline trimming cut 2 bases from V and 2 bases from J; bases unmatched to any gene: 9. The CDR3 here is CASSLRQGTFTYEQYF. For the CDR3, the DNA is TGTGCCAGCAGCTTAAGACAGGGGACTTTTACCTACGAGCAGTACTTC.